This T cell receptor beta chain was obtained from a study of radiotherapy plus CTLA-4 blockade in lung cancer (dated by TCRdb to between 2017 and 2018). Study-level background: Among enrolled patients, about 17% had an objective response and 25% to 35% reached disease control.

Library creation used the immunoSEQ multiplex PCR assay. Sourced from immuneACCESS, this table was stored by TCRdb with only in-frame sequences that have V and J called. A share of the clones is absent; for the studies checked, an unresolved V gene accounts for under half, and the remainder has no known explanation. The sample table contains more than 75,000 clones; only one count was recorded for approximately 74% of them. The top ten hold around 2.8% of the sample. The germline V gene provides CDR1 SGHAT and CDR2 FQNNGV. V lost 0 bases and J lost 0 bases; the stretch between them is 9 bases long. The CDR3, from cysteine to phenylalanine, totals 16 residues. Kept here is only the CDR3 DNA, which spans 48 bases and is read in frame from base 1. The study tested focal radiation therapy combined with CTLA-4 blockade (ipilimumab) in patients with chemo-refractory metastatic non-small-cell lung cancer.

This clone was found a few times. Which antigen it targets is not known. Base qualities were left out, and no much larger clone turns up one base away. Overall study outcomes, separate from this receptor: After treatment with radiotherapy and ipilimumab, TCR clones that came from tumors expanded in the peripheral blood. Increased serum interferon-beta after radiation, together with early dynamic changes in blood T cell clones, were reported to be the strongest predictors of response.

Recombination connected TRBV11-2 to TRBJ1-3; TRBD1 is perhaps the D gene, given 6 matching bases. The source material was peripheral blood, sampled from a patient treated with radiotherapy plus ipilimumab. This clonotype was sampled from a human donor with non-small cell lung cancer who had a partial response to radiotherapy plus ipilimumab. Some clones in this sample may be carry-over from other donors' samples. The nucleotide sequence reads TGTGCCAGCAGCTTAGAGGACAGCTACTCTGGAAACACCATATATTTT. The resulting protein is CASSLEDSYSGNTIYF.